A selection of T cell receptor beta chains follows, all from one sample in a study of cytomegalovirus exposure and HLA in healthy donors. Sequencing used immunoSEQ multiplex PCR; TCRdb keeps in-frame clones, though not all of them. The sample yields some 150,000 clones, around 79% seen once. The sample taken for sequencing was PBMCs. The receptor set was obtained from a human donor in good health. Both conserved end residues are part of each CDR3. A D gene is named only where the DNA matches it firmly.

TRBD1 | TRBV6-6 | CASSSGQGLGYTF
NA | TRBV2 | CASSERGTTF
TRBD2 | TRBV7-6 | CASSPLAGNEQFF
NA | TRBV5-1 | CASSEEGSRVEKLFF
TRBD1 | TRBV13 | CASSHRGTGISGEQYF
TRBD2 | TRBV15 | CATSTRDYSYNEQFF
NA | TRBV5-1 | CASSWTVSNQPQHF
NA | TRBV11-2 | CASSPTGGVGELFF
TRBD1 | TRBV6-5 | CASSRTGPNQPQHF
TRBD1 | TRBV19 | CASSQTGGFNEKLFF
NA | TRBV6-6 | CASSYYSGDYGYTF